The 20 T cell receptor beta chains reported below all come from one sample, sequenced in a study of OX40 agonist ivuxolimab in advanced cancers. The library was obtained by the immunoSEQ multiplex PCR assay. In TCRdb, the immuneACCESS table is reduced to in-frame sequences with V and J assigned. These tables do not hold every clone; where another copy was compared, an unresolved V gene accounts for under half, and the others remain unexplained. The sample profile shows 35,000 to 50,000 clones; around 85% of them were found once. The top ten clones comprise more than 13% of the sample. Sample: CD4+ or CD8+ T cells sorted from blood, taken in a trial of the OX40 agonist ivuxolimab. Receptors were obtained from an adult with an advanced solid tumor such as melanoma, head and neck, liver or kidney cancer.

The J gene is TRBJ1-2, the V gene TRBV5-1, with TRBD1 matching over 7 bases. V shed 0 bases, J shed 4 bases, and the junction held 6 bases outside the gene matches. This CDR3 is 15 amino acids long. The germline V gene encodes CDR1 SGHRS and CDR2 YFSETQ. CDR3 bases: TGCGCCAGCAGCTTGGGACAGGGACTAACCTATGGCTACACCTTC. It translates to CASSLGQGLTYGYTF.

This clone was counted a single time. This chain links TRBV29-1 with TRBJ2-1; 13 nucleotides agree with TRBD2. In germline, CDR1 is SQVTM, CDR2 ANQGSEA. With 0 bases clipped from V and 1 base from J, the junction kept 9 bases outside the gene matches. CDR3 length: 19 amino acids. The DNA of the CDR3 is TGCAGCGTTGAAGAGGGGACGGGACTAGCGGGAAGGTCCTACAATGAGCAGTTCTTC. It codes for CSVEEGTGLAGRSYNEQFF.

The CDR3 DNA sequence: TGCAGCGTTGAATCAGATACGCAGTATTTT. Residues: CSVESDTQYF. The chain uses TRBV29-1 and TRBJ2-3; no reliable D call. Germline V CDR1 and CDR2: SQVTM, ANQGSEA. The CDR3 runs to 10 residues. The ends were cut back, 2 bases at V and 4 bases at J, with 1 base in the middle.

The table lists this clone with a few counts. This sequence joins TRBV19 and TRBJ2-1; the D is unclear. In germline, CDR1 is LNHDA, CDR2 SQIVND (reference sequence). V was cut by 3 bases and J by 6 bases, with 15 bases left in between. This CDR3 is built from 15 residues. CDR3 amino acids: CASSMNAEQFNEQFF. The CDR3 nucleotides are TGTGCCAGTAGTATGAATGCGGAACAGTTCAATGAGCAGTTCTTC.

This rearrangement joins TRBV13 to TRBJ1-2; the D gene is possibly TRBD1 (5 bases). Germline loops: CDR1 PRHDT, CDR2 FYEKMQ (reference sequence). V was shortened by 6 bases and J by 7 bases, with 12 bases between the two germline ends. This CDR3 is built from 12 residues. The CDR3 protein is CASSVGTGGYTF. DNA of the CDR3: TGTGCCAGCAGTGTGGGGACTGGTGGCTACACCTTC.

Details on this clone: The sample holds other DNA sequences that translate to the same CDR3. The chain uses TRBV18 and TRBJ2-2; TRBD1 is a possible D gene (5 bases). Germline CDR1 reads KGHSH; CDR2 reads LQKENI. V was pared by 0 bases and J by 5 bases, with 7 bases between. The length of the CDR3 is 14 residues. The CDR3 reads CASSPPSGTGELFF. CDR3 DNA sequence: TGTGCCAGCTCACCACCGTCAGGGACCGGGGAGCTGTTTTTT.

This chain uses TRBV7-9 with TRBJ2-7; D perhaps matches TRBD2 (5 bases). Germline CDR1 reads SEHNR; CDR2 reads FQNEAQ (reference sequence). This CDR3 has 12 residues. The V end was cut by 5 bases, the J end by 6 bases, with 11 bases between. CDR3 sequence: CASSREPSEQYF. The CDR3 DNA reads as TGTGCCAGCAGCCGGGAACCCTCCGAGCAGTACTTC.

The chain couples TRBV7-2 to TRBJ2-1; possible D gene TRBD1, 6 bases. V lost 4 bases and J 3 bases, leaving 13 bases between the germline ends. This CDR3 is 15 amino acids long. Germline values: CDR1 SGHTA, CDR2 FQGNSA. The CDR3: CASSSGPDSYNEQFF. The DNA of the CDR3 is TGTGCCAGCAGCTCCGGTCCGGACAGCTACAATGAGCAGTTCTTC.

The chain has TRBV7-8 and TRBJ2-5; 12 nucleotides align to TRBD2. The CDR3 has 16 residues. Trimming removed 3 bases from V and 5 bases from J; junction bases left unmatched: 7. Germline assignment: CDR1 SGHVS and CDR2 FQNEAQ. CDR3 sequence (DNA): TGTGCCAGCAGCTTTCGACTAGCGGGAGTGTCTGAGACCCAGTACTTC. Amino acids: CASSFRLAGVSETQYF.

The chain uses TRBV7-3 and TRBJ1-1, with TRBD1 as a possible D gene (6 bases). V was pared by 5 bases and J by 5 bases, with 12 bases between. CDR1 SGHTA and CDR2 FQGTGA come from the germline V gene. This CDR3 has 13 amino acids. The CDR3 reads CASSIRQETEAFF. The CDR3, as DNA: TGTGCCAGCAGCATACGACAGGAGACTGAAGCTTTCTTT.

The rearrangement uses TRBV9 and TRBJ1-2; 7 bases line up with TRBD1. CDR3 length: 15 residues. V gave up 4 bases and J gave up 2 bases; unmatched junction bases: 8. Germline V gene lookup returns CDR1 SGDLS and CDR2 YYNGEE. CDR3 sequence (DNA): TGTGCCAGCAGCTCCCGGACAGGCCGAAACTATGGCTACACCTTC. This encodes CASSSRTGRNYGYTF.

The count of this clone is one. CDR3 residues: CASSRTSADTQYF. CDR3 bases: TGTGCCAGCAGCCGGACTAGCGCAGATACGCAGTATTTT. The rearrangement joins TRBV7-3 to TRBJ2-3, with 9 bases fitting TRBD2. Trimming removed 5 bases from V and 4 bases from J; junction bases left unmatched: 1. This CDR3 is 13 amino acids long. Germline assignment: CDR1 SGHTA and CDR2 FQGTGA.

This clone was counted once. This sequence joins TRBV10-2 and TRBJ2-3; D is undetermined. The CDR3 has 14 residues. Germline V gene lookup returns CDR1 WSHSY and CDR2 SAAADI. Between the trimmed V and J ends, which lost 7 bases and 2 bases, there was a span of 13 bases. CDR3 in DNA: TGCGCCAGCACTCTAGACCAGATCACAGATACGCAGTATTTT. Translating gives CASTLDQITDTQYF.

The chain has TRBV14 and TRBJ2-6; 10 positions agree with TRBD1. Germline V lookup: CDR1 SGHDN, CDR2 FVKESK. Unmatched junction bases numbered 13, after V lost 3 bases and J lost 2 bases. CDR3 length equals 20 residues. CDR3 protein: CASSHLTGGQVSPGANVLTF. CDR3 nucleotide sequence: TGTGCCAGCAGCCATTTGACAGGGGGCCAGGTTAGTCCTGGGGCCAACGTCCTGACTTTC.

V usage is TRBV4-3 and J usage is TRBJ2-5, with D possibly being TRBD2 (6 bases). CDR3 length: 14 residues. Trimming shortened V by 3 bases and J by 2 bases, and 10 bases separated the two germline ends. In germline, CDR1 is LGHNA, CDR2 YSLEER. The DNA of the CDR3 is TGCGCCAGCAGCCAGGTTGGGACTCAAGAGACCCAGTACTTC. This sequence encodes CASSQVGTQETQYF.

The chain carries TRBV5-1 and TRBJ2-5; possibly TRBD2 for D (6 bases). V was trimmed by 4 bases and J by 1 base, leaving 20 bases between them. CDR3 length equals 17 residues. Germline V gene lookup returns CDR1 SGHRS and CDR2 YFSETQ. The CDR3 DNA reads as TGCGCCAGCAGCACACACGGGGGACTCTCGTTCCAAGAGACCCAGTACTTC. This codes for CASSTHGGLSFQETQYF.

CDR3 sequence (DNA): TGTGCCAGCAGTTTAGTACGGGGGGGCAATCAGCCCCAGCATTTT. It yields the protein CASSLVRGGNQPQHF. The genes are TRBV28 and TRBJ1-5; a possible D gene is TRBD1 (5 bases). CDR1 is MDHEN and CDR2 is SYDVKM in the germline V gene. The CDR3 runs 15 residues. The ends were cut back, 2 bases at V and 2 bases at J, with 10 bases in the middle.

V usage is TRBV4-3 and J usage is TRBJ1-1; the D gene is possibly TRBD1 (6 bases). CDR1 is LGHNA, CDR2 YSLEER, per germline. Trimming left V 0 bases short and J 4 bases short, with 12 bases between. The CDR3 is 15 amino acids. The CDR3 DNA reads as TGCGCCAGCAGCCAAGATCGGGGGCTGGCCACTGAAGCTTTCTTT. It specifies CASSQDRGLATEAFF.

V usage is TRBV19 and J usage is TRBJ2-1, with 10 bases identical to TRBD2. The length of the CDR3 is 15 residues. V lost 5 bases, J lost 5 bases, and 6 bases stayed unmatched. Germline lookup yields CDR1 LNHDA and CDR2 SQIVND (reference sequence). This CDR3 reads CASSGLAGVHNEQFF. CDR3 DNA: TGTGCCAGTAGTGGGCTAGCGGGAGTACACAATGAGCAGTTCTTC. Complete variable domain (other parts from reference TRBV19 and TRBJ2-1): DGGITQSPKYLFRKEGQNVTLSCEQNLNHDAMYWYRQDPGQGLRLIYYSQIVNDFQKGDIAEGYSVSREKKESFPLTVTSAQKNPTAFYLCASSGLAGVHNEQFFGPGTRLTVL.

The V and J genes are TRBV6-5 and TRBJ1-1; possible D gene TRBD1, 6 bases. This CDR3 has 13 residues. With 7 bases removed from V and 4 bases from J, the gap between germline ends came to 13 bases. CDR1 and CDR2 from the germline V gene are MNHEY and SVGAGI. The chain's CDR3 is CASTGGGATEAFF. In DNA, the CDR3 is TGTGCCAGCACCGGAGGGGGGGCCACTGAAGCTTTCTTT.